The clone carrying this T cell receptor beta chain was observed once. Germline lookup yields CDR1 LGHNA and CDR2 YNFKEQ. Trimming at V came to 5 bases and at J to 6 bases, leaving 0 bases not matched to a gene. This CDR3 is 12 amino acids long. This entry is derived from a study of shared T cell receptors in the human thymus. TCRdb's copy holds only in-frame clones and misses some; the assay was immunoSEQ multiplex PCR. Here the sample spans some 700,000 clones, 88% being singletons. These data are also associated with another study on human thymus T cells. This second study says: The thymus was resected at corrective cardiac surgery.

This sequence joins TRBV4-2 and TRBJ2-2; 7 nucleotides align to TRBD2. The sequence was obtained from a boy under two years old with a congenital heart defect. Material for sequencing was thymocytes. The CDR3 DNA follows: TGTGCCAGCAGCGCGGGAGCCGGGGAGCTGTTTTTT. Its translation: CASSAGAGELFF.